The 5 T cell receptor beta chains below come from one sample, sequenced in a study of cytomegalovirus exposure and HLA in healthy donors. The PCR used 60 Vbeta and 13 Jbeta primers. Sequencing used immunoSEQ multiplex PCR; TCRdb keeps in-frame clones, though not all of them. The sample yields more than 65,000 clones, roughly 82% seen once. Sequenced sample: PBMCs. The source of these receptors is a man between 18 and 35 years old in good health and CMV-seronegative.

V usage is TRBV5-4 and J usage is TRBJ1-1; possible D gene TRBD1, 5 bases. V was shortened by 2 bases and J by 0 bases, with 11 bases between the two germline ends. Germline assignment: CDR1 SGHNT and CDR2 YYREEE (reference sequence). There are 15 residues in the CDR3. The CDR3 here is CASSLQARLNTEAFF. CDR3 bases: TGTGCCAGCAGCTTACAGGCACGATTGAACACTGAAGCTTTCTTT.

J is TRBJ2-5 and V is TRBV30; no firm D call. Near its end, the DNA agrees better with TRBJ2-7, so the J call may be wrong. The CDR3 contains 11 residues. Germline CDR1 reads GTSNPN; CDR2 reads SVGIG (reference sequence). DNA for the CDR3: TGTGCCTGGACAACGAGCCACGAGCAGTACTTC. This encodes CAWTTSHEQYF.

The chain carries TRBV27 and TRBJ1-5; the D is unclear. Trimming left V 6 bases short and J 1 base short, with 7 bases between. The germline CDR1 and CDR2 sequences are MNHEY and SMNVEV (reference sequence). The CDR3 length is 13 residues. CDR3 sequence reads: CASRRVSNQPQHF. The CDR3 region has the DNA TGTGCCAGCAGGAGGGTAAGCAATCAGCCCCAGCATTTT.

This chain uses TRBV15 with TRBJ1-4; D is unclear. The CDR3 totals 14 residues. CDR1 LNHNV and CDR2 YYDKDF come from the germline V gene (reference sequence). Trimming took off 0 bases at V and 4 bases at J, with 6 bases between the two ends. CDR3 in amino acids: CATSRDRGNEKLFF. CDR3 in DNA: TGTGCCACCAGCAGAGATCGGGGTAATGAAAAACTGTTTTTT.

The chain is built from TRBV28 and TRBJ1-2, with D hard to call. With 6 bases removed from V and 8 bases from J, the gap between germline ends came to 13 bases. Germline values: CDR1 MDHEN, CDR2 SYDVKM. The CDR3 length is 12 residues. CDR3 in amino acids: CASRRVSGGYTF. The CDR3, as DNA: TGTGCCAGCAGGCGAGTATCGGGGGGCTACACCTTC.